This T cell receptor beta chain was documented in a study of cytomegalovirus exposure and HLA in healthy donors. Across the whole study: As released early, the data held roughly 85 million unique TCRs from HLA-typed donors. Most genotyped donors, 65% to 90% of about 400, had Caucasian-associated genetic ancestry.

Primers included in the PCR were 60 Vbeta and 13 Jbeta primers. TCRdb's table, derived via immunoSEQ multiplex PCR, lists solely in-frame clones and lacks some. Of about 140,000 clones in the sample, 75% to 90% are singletons; the top ten hold about 1.2%. The study, taken as a whole, reports: TCR sequences were mostly rare, though some public TCRs occurred in many donors. As a later analysis showed, a missense DCLRE1C variant was linked to trimming of TCR beta V- and J-genes.

CDR1 and CDR2 from the germline V gene are SEHNR and FQNEAQ (reference sequence). This CDR3 is built from 14 residues. The germline V and J ends were trimmed by 5 bases and 2 bases, with 10 bases remaining between them. A remark on this clone: Its antigen is unknown.

Source material: PBMCs. The chain carries TRBV7-9 and TRBJ1-3, with D unclear. The TCR was taken from a female donor in good health and CMV-seronegative. CDR3 sequence reads: CASSPTAAGNTIYF. The CDR3 bases are TGTGCCAGCAGCCCCACAGCGGCTGGAAACACCATATATTTT.